This T cell receptor (beta chain) is drawn from a study of identical twins. TCRdb called the 5' RACE reads again in MiXCR, with one record for every CDR3 protein. This sample has 500,000 to 550,000 distinct CDR3 sequences, with 20% to 25% found just once. Details on this clonotype: What it recognizes is unknown.

V lost 1 base and J lost 2, with 7 bases in between. CDR1 is SGHRS, CDR2 YFSETQ, per germline. The CDR3 is made up of 14 amino acids. The study's findings and limits: Abundant beta clonotypes from cord blood had fewer insertions, unlike memory repertoires, which showed none. Potential partial confounding of zero-insertion analyses by invariant MAIT and iNKT cells was noted. Excess twin sharing in beta out-of-frame sequences was weaker.

The same sample was also studied in work on yellow fever vaccine responses in identical twins. As reported in that work: Each twin's T cell response to the vaccine was reported to look partly convergent and partly personalized.

The sequenced sample was CD4+ T cells sorted from blood. The chain is built from TRBV5-1 and TRBJ1-5; the D is unclear. The source of this sequence is a young woman in good health. CDR3 sequence: CASSLRAGNQPQHF. The CDR3 DNA is TGCGCCAGCAGCTTGAGGGCGGGCAATCAGCCCCAGCATTTT.